Below are 7 T cell receptor beta chains sequenced from a single sample in a study of cytomegalovirus exposure and HLA in healthy donors. TCRdb keeps only in-frame clones here, not all; method: immunoSEQ multiplex PCR. This sample has some 83,000 clones, with 94% found just once. The sample was PBMCs. The receptors were gathered from a woman in her late teens or twenties in good health and CMV-seropositive.

V gene TRBV7-9 combines with J gene TRBJ1-6, with 7 bases that match TRBD1. Per germline, CDR1 SEHNR and CDR2 FQNEAQ (reference sequence). The V gene end was trimmed by 2 bases and the J gene end by 7 bases; junction bases not matched to a gene: 5. The CDR3 length is 15 residues. CDR3 nucleotide sequence: TGTGCCAGCAGCTTATTAAGGGGGCAAAATTCACCCCTCCACTTT. Its protein is CASSLLRGQNSPLHF.

About this clone itself: The sample has other DNA sequences that encode this CDR3 too. V gene TRBV5-4 combines with J gene TRBJ2-5; 12 nucleotides match TRBD2. Trimming removed 4 bases from V and 2 bases from J; junction bases left unmatched: 0. From germline, CDR1 is SGHNT and CDR2 YYREEE (reference sequence). The CDR3 spans 14 residues. The CDR3 is CASSLAGGQETQYF. DNA of the CDR3: TGTGCCAGCAGCCTAGCGGGGGGGCAAGAGACCCAGTACTTC.

This clone was seen just once. This chain links TRBV5-6 with TRBJ1-2; D not resolved. The V gene lost 0 bases and the J gene lost 2 bases, with 5 bases spanning the gap. CDR1 and CDR2 from the germline V gene are SGHDT and YYEEEE. This CDR3 has 13 amino acids. The CDR3 spells CASSLEINYGYTF. The DNA of the CDR3 is TGTGCCAGCAGCTTGGAAATAAACTATGGCTACACCTTC.

This sequence joins TRBV6-4 and TRBJ1-5; D might be TRBD1 (5 bases). CDR3 length: 13 amino acids. Per the germline V gene, CDR1 is MRHNA and CDR2 is SNTAGT. Trimming removed 3 bases from V and 3 bases from J, with 6 bases in between. CDR3 sequence (DNA): TGTGCCAGCAGTGAGGACAACAATCAGCCCCAGCATTTT. It translates to CASSEDNNQPQHF.

The V gene is TRBV5-4, the J gene TRBJ2-1; D is possibly TRBD1 (10 bases). Per the germline V gene, CDR1 is SGHNT and CDR2 is YYREEE (reference sequence). Trimming left V 4 bases short and J 7 bases short, with 24 bases between. CDR3 length: 17 amino acids. Here the CDR3 reads CASSRDRGSGSWNEQFF. CDR3 sequence (DNA): TGTGCCAGCAGCCGGGACAGGGGTAGCGGGAGTTGGAATGAGCAGTTCTTC.

The rearrangement joins TRBV4-3 to TRBJ2-1, with D tentatively TRBD1 (6 bases). Germline CDR1 LGHNA, CDR2 YSLEER. Between the trimmed V and J ends, which lost 1 base and 6 bases, there was a span of 10 bases. The CDR3 totals 14 residues. The CDR3 region is CASSQVTGSNEQFF. In nucleotides, the CDR3 is TGCGCCAGCAGCCAAGTAACAGGGAGCAATGAGCAGTTCTTC.

V gene TRBV27 combines with J gene TRBJ1-5; 9 bases are a match to TRBD1. The V and J ends lost 6 bases and 7 bases, in that order; junction bases with no gene match: 7. Germline V gene data show CDR1 as MNHEY and CDR2 as SMNVEV (reference sequence). The CDR3 runs to 14 residues. In DNA, the CDR3 is TGTGCCAGCAGCTTACAGGGGGCAGACCAGCCCCAGCATTTT. It specifies CASSLQGADQPQHF.